This T cell receptor beta chain came from a study of Ad26.COV2.S vaccination and SARS-CoV-2 variants. General study points: Once vaccination had occurred, spike-specific CD8+ and CD4+ T cell responses reportedly showed substantial breadth.

The length of the CDR3 is 14 residues. Germline CDR1 PRHDT, CDR2 FYEKMQ (reference sequence). The V and J ends lost 3 bases and 7 bases, in that order; junction bases with no gene match: 4. This sample's treatment: 15 to 20 received Ad26.COV2.S at low or high dose, single or two shots; roughly five received placebo; per-sample allocation not given. Material that was analyzed had been drawn on day 63 after the first vaccine or placebo injection. TCRdb keeps only in-frame clones here, not all; method: immunoSEQ multiplex PCR. Of about 320,000 clones in the sample, roughly nine tenths are singletons; the top ten hold 5.5%. Concerning this clone itself: Its antigen is not identified.

V gene TRBV13 combines with J gene TRBJ1-2, with 11 nucleotides matching TRBD1. The clonotype was recovered from a person aged 18 to 65 who received the Ad26.COV2.S COVID-19 vaccine or a placebo. The source was peripheral blood, collected in a trial of Ad26.COV2.S vaccine versus placebo. The CDR3 DNA is TGTGCCAGCAGCTTGGGACAGGGGGTGAGTGGCTACACCTTC. Translating it yields CASSLGQGVSGYTF.